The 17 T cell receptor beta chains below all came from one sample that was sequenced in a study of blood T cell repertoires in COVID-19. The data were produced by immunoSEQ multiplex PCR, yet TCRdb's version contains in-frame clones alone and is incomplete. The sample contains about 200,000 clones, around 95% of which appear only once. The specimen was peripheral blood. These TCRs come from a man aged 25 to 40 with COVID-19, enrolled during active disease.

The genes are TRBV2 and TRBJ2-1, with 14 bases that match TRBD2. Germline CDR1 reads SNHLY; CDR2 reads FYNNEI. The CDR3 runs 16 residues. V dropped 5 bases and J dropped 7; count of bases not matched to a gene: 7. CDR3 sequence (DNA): TGTGCCAGCAGTCAGACTAGCGGGGGGGCTCTAAATGAGCAGTTCTTC. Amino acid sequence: CASSQTSGGALNEQFF.

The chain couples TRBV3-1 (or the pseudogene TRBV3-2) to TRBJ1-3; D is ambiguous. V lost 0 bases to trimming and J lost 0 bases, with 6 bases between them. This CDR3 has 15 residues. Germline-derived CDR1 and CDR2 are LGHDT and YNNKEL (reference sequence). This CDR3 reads CASSQDFFSGNTIYF. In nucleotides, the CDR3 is TGTGCCAGCAGCCAAGACTTCTTCTCTGGAAACACCATATATTTT.

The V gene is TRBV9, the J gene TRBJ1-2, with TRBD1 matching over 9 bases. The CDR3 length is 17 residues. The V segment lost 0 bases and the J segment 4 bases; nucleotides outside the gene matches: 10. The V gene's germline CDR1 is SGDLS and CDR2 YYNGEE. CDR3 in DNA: TGTGCCAGCAGCGTAGCTACAGGGGGCCGCCCCCCCTATGGCTACACCTTC. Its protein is CASSVATGGRPPYGYTF. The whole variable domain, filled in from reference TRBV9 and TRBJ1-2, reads DSGVTQTPKHLITATGQRVTLRCSPRSGDLSVYWYQQSLDQGLQFLIQYYNGEERAKGNILERFSAQQFPDLHSELNLSSLELGDSALYFCASSVATGGRPPYGYTFGSGTRLTVV.

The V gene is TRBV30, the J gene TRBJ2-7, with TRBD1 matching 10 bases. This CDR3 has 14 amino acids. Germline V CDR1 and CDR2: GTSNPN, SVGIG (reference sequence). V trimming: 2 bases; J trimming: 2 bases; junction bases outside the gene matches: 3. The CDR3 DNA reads TGTGCCTGGAGTTTAGGACAGGGGGCCTACGAGCAGTACTTC. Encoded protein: CAWSLGQGAYEQYF.

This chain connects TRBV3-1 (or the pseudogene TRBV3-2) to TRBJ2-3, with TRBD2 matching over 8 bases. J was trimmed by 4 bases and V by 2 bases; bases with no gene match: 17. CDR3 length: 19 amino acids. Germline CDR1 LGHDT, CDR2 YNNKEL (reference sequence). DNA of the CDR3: TGTGCCAGCAGCCAACGTCGGGGGGGCCAAATGAGTGCCGCAGATACGCAGTATTTT. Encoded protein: CASSQRRGGQMSAADTQYF.

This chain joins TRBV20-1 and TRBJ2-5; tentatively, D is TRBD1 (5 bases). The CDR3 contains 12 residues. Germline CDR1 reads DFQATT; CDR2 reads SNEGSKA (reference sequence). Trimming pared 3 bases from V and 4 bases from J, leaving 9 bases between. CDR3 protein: CSASRGGETQYF. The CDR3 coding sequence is TGCAGTGCTAGTAGGGGTGGAGAGACCCAGTACTTC.

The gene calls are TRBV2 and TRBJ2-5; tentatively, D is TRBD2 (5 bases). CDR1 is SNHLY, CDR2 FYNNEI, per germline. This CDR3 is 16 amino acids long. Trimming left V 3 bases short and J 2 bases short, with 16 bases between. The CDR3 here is CASSDPGSSPQETQYF. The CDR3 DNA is TGTGCCAGCAGTGATCCTGGTTCTAGCCCACAAGAGACCCAGTACTTC.

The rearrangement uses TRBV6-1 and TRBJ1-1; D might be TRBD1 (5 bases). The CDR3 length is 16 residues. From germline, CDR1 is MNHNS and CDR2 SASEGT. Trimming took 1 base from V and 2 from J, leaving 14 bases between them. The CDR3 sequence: CASSEGQGGGNTEAFF. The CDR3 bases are TGTGCCAGCAGTGAAGGGCAGGGAGGAGGTAACACTGAAGCTTTCTTT.

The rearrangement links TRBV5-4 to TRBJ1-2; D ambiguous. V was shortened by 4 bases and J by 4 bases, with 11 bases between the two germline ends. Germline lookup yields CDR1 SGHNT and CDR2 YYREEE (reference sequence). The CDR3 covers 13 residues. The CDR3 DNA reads TGTGCCAGCAGCGATGCCAGGATCTATGGCTACACCTTC. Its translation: CASSDARIYGYTF.

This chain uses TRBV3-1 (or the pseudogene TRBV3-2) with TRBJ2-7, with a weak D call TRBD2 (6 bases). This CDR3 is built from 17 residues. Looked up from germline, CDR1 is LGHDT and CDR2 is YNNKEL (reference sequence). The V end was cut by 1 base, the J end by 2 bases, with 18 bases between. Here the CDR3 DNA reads TGTGCCAGCAGCCAAGTATCCGGGACTCGACGTGCCTACGAGCAGTACTTC. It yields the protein CASSQVSGTRRAYEQYF.

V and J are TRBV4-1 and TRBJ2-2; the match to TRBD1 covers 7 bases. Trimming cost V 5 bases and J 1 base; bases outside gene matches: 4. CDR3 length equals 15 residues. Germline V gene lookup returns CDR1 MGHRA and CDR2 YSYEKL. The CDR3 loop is CASSSDRWNTGELFF. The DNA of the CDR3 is TGCGCCAGCAGCTCGGACAGGTGGAACACCGGGGAGCTGTTTTTT.

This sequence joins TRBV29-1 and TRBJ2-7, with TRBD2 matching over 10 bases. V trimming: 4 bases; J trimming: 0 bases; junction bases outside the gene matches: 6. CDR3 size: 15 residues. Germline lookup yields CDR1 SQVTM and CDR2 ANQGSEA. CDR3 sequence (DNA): TGCAGCGTTGTTCCGAGCGGGGGGGCCTCCTACGAGCAGTACTTC. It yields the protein CSVVPSGGASYEQYF.

The CDR3 DNA is TGTGCCAGCAGCGCTACCGGCGGGTCTAACGAGCCCCAGCATTTT. Translation gives CASSATGGSNEPQHF. V and J are TRBV9 and TRBJ1-5; unclear D gene. CDR3 length equals 15 residues. The germline V and J ends were trimmed by 3 bases and 8 bases, with 18 bases remaining between them. Germline values: CDR1 SGDLS, CDR2 YYNGEE.

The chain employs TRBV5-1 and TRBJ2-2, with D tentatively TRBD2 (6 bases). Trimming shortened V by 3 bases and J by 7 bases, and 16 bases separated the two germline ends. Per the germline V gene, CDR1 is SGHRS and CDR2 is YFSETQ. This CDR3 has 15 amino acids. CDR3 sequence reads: CASSYGTSLGGELFF. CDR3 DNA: TGCGCCAGCAGCTACGGGACTTCCTTGGGCGGGGAGCTGTTTTTT.

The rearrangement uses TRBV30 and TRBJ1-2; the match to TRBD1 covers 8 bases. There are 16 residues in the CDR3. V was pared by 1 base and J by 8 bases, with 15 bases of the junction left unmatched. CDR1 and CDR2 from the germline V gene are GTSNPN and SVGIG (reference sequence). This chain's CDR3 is CAWSAAGGRSFRGYTF. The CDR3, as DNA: TGTGCCTGGAGTGCCGCAGGGGGCAGGAGTTTTAGGGGCTACACCTTC. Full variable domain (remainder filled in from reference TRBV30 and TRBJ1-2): SQTIHQWPATLVQPVGSPLSLECTVEGTSNPNLYWYRQAAGRGLQLLFYSVGIGQISSEVPQNLSASRPQDRQFILSSKKLLLSDSGFYLCAWSAAGGRSFRGYTFGSGTRLTVV.

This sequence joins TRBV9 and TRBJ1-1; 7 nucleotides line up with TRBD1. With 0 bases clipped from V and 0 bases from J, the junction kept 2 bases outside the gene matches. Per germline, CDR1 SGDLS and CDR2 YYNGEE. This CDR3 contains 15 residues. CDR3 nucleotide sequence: TGTGCCAGCAGCGTAGAAGACAGGGTGAACACTGAAGCTTTCTTT. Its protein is CASSVEDRVNTEAFF.

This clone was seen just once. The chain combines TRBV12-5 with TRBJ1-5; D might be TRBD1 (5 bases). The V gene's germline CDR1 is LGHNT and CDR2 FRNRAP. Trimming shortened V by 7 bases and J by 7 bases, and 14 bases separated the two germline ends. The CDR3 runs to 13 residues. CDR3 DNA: TGTGCTAGTGCCCCAGGGTATTCCCAGCCCCAGCATTTT. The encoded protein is CASAPGYSQPQHF.